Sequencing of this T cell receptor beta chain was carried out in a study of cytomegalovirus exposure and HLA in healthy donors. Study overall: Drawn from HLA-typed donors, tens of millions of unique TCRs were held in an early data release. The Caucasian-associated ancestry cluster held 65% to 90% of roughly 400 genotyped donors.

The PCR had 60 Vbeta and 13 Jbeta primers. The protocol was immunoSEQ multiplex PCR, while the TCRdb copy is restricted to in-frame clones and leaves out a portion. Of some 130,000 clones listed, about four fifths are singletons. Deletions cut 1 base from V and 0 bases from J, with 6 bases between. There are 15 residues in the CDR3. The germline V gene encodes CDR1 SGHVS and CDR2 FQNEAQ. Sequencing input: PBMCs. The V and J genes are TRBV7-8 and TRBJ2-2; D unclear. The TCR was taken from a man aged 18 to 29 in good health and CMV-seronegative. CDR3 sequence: CASSLGLSNTGELFF. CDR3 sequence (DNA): TGTGCCAGCAGCTTAGGTCTCTCGAACACCGGGGAGCTGTTTTTT.